Described below is a single TCR beta chain sequence and its context. One end of the junction is discordant with germline, which a read error may explain. CDR1 SGHTA and CDR2 FQGNSA come from the germline V gene. CDR3 size: 16 residues. The sample is drawn from a study of T cells in Graves' hyperthyroidism and ophthalmopathy. Amplification yielded TCR beta CDR3 regions, with RNA transcripts as the source. Primed by the HTBI set, a first-round RT-PCR was run on the TCR CDR3. TCRdb independently ran MiXCR on the multiplex PCR reads; one entry per CDR3 protein. The sample yields a few hundred thousand distinct CDR3 sequences, roughly 13% seen once.

The source material was blood. The sequence came from a woman under 30 with Graves' hyperthyroidism. J is TRBJ2-1 and V is TRBV7-2; no reliable D call. CDR3 region: CASSLIGRSSYNERFF. The CDR3 DNA reads as TGTGCCAGCAGCTTGATAGGAAGGAGCTCCTACAATGAGCGGTTCTTC.